This entry lists 3 T cell receptor beta chains sequenced from one sample in a study of shared clonotypes between healthy human individuals. The table came from immunoSEQ multiplex PCR; TCRdb's copy has only in-frame clones and leaves some out. Found here are 550,000 to 800,000 clones, about nine tenths of them singletons; the top ten hold approximately 35%. The sequenced material came from memory CD8+ T cells from PBMCs. Subset noted: CD45RO+ cells pooled with CCR7-negative TemRA cells. The receptors come from a man aged 18 to 29 in good health. Some clones in this sample may be carry-over from other donors' samples.

This chain links TRBV7-2 with TRBJ2-1; D is undetermined. Germline CDR1 SGHTA, CDR2 FQGNSA. The CDR3 runs to 15 residues. V was trimmed by 1 base and J by 7 bases, leaving 14 bases between them. The CDR3 coding sequence is TGTGCCAGCAGCTTAGGTCTTTACTCGTGGAATGAGCAGTTCTTC. Protein product: CASSLGLYSWNEQFF. The whole variable domain, filled in from reference TRBV7-2 and TRBJ2-1, reads GAGVSQSPSNKVTEKGKDVELRCDPISGHTALYWYRQSLGQGLEFLIYFQGNSAPDKSGLPSDRFSAERTGGSVSTLTIQRTQQEDSAVYLCASSLGLYSWNEQFFGPGTRLTVL.

The chain combines TRBV28 with TRBJ2-7; D might be TRBD1 or TRBD2, each matching 5 bases. The CDR3 covers 16 residues. Trimming left V 4 bases short and J 2 bases short, with 18 bases between. The germline CDR1 and CDR2 sequences are MDHEN and SYDVKM. The CDR3 DNA reads TGTGCCAGCAGTTCCGTAGGTGGGACGGAACCCTACGAGCAGTACTTC. Amino acids: CASSSVGGTEPYEQYF.

The chain recombines TRBV6-1 with TRBJ1-2; D is uncertain. Trimming took 2 bases from V and 0 from J, leaving 10 bases between them. In germline, CDR1 is MNHNS, CDR2 SASEGT. This CDR3 region has 15 residues. This CDR3 is CASSEFSGTNYGYTF. The CDR3 nucleotides are TGTGCCAGCAGTGAATTTTCGGGGACTAACTATGGCTACACCTTC.